The present TCR beta chain was sequenced within a study of T cell changes during pregnancy in multiple sclerosis (dated by TCRdb to the late 2010s). The study in broad terms: In women with multiple sclerosis, the researchers looked at how the T cell repertoire shifted as pregnancy progressed.

For this clone: This receptor's antigen is unknown. Base qualities are missing; no much larger clone stands one base away.

The CDR3 holds 16 amino acids from the cysteine to the phenylalanine. The sequence is cut down to CDR3 DNA, 48 bases in frame from base 1. Unmatched junction bases come to 2, with V trimmed by 3 bases and J by 1 base. The germline V gene specifies KGHSH as CDR1 and LQKENI as CDR2. Libraries were built with the immunoSEQ multiplex PCR assay. In its TCRdb copy, this immuneACCESS table keeps in-frame sequences only and misses some clones. Where compared with another copy, unresolved V genes explain less than half of these, and the others have no known cause. The sample profile shows tens of thousands of clones; roughly 90% of them were found once. The ten largest clones take up about 5.3% of the sample.

This specimen consisted of peripheral blood, obtained in the third trimester of pregnancy. The chain employs TRBV18 and TRBJ2-5; TRBD2 lines up with 13 middle nucleotides. The receptor was isolated from a female donor in good health, enrolled as a control in a pregnancy study. The DNA sequence reads TGTGCCAGCTCACCTGGGACTAGCGGGGCCCAAGAGACCCAGTACTTC. Its coded protein is CASSPGTSGAQETQYF.